This T cell receptor (beta chain) emerged from a study of cytomegalovirus exposure and HLA in healthy donors. This clone was recorded a few times. The PCR contained 60 Vbeta and 13 Jbeta primers. TCRdb's table, derived via immunoSEQ multiplex PCR, lists solely in-frame clones and lacks some. Of about 110,000 clones in the sample, over 70% were seen once. The TCR originated in a male donor in good health and CMV-seropositive. The sequencing input was PBMCs.

This CDR3 reads CASSGTGREKLFF. The CDR3 nucleotides read TGCGCCAGCAGCGGGACAGGGCGGGAAAAACTGTTTTTT. The chain couples TRBV4-3 to TRBJ1-4, with 9 bases that match TRBD1. From germline, CDR1 is LGHNA and CDR2 YSLEER. The CDR3 covers 13 residues. With V trimmed by 5 bases and J by 8 bases, 3 bases remained unmatched.